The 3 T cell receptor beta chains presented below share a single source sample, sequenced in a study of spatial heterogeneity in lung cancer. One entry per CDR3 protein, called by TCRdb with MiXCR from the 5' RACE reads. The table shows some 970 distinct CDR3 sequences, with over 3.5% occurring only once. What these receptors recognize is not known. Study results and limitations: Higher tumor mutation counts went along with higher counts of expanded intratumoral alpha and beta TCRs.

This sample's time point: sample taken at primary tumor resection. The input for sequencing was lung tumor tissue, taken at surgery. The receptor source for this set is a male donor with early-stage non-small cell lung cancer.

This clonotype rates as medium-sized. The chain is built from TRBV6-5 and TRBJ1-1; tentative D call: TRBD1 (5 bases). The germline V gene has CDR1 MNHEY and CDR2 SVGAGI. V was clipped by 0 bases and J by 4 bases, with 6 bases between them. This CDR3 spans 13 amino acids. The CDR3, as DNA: TGTGCCAGCAGTTACTCGGGGGGCACTGAAGCTTTCTTT. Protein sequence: CASSYSGGTEAFF.

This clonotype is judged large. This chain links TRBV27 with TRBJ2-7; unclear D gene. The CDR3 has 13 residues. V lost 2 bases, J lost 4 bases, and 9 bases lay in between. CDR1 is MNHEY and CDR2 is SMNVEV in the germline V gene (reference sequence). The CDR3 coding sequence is TGTGCCAGCAGTTTACTAGTCGGATACGAGCAGTACGTC. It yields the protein CASSLLVGYEQYV.

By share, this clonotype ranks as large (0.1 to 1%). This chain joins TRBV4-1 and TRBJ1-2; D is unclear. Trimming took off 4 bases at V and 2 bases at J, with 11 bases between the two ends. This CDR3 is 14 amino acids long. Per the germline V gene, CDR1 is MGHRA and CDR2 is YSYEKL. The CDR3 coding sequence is TGCGCCAGCAGCCGAGCCGGAGGGAACTATGGCTACACCTTC. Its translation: CASSRAGGNYGYTF.